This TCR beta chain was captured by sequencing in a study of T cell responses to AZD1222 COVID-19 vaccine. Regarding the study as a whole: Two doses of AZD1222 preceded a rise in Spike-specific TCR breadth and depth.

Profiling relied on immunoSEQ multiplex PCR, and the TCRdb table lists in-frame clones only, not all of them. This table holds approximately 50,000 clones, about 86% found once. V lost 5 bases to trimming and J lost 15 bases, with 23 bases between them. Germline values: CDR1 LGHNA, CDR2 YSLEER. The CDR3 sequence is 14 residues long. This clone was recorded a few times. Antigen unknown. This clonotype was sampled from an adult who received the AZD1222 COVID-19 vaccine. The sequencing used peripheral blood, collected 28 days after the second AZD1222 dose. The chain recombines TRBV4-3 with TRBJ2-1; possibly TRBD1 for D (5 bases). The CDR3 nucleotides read TGCGCCAGCAGCTCCACCCTTGGGGCTCCGATTGGGTTCTTC. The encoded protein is CASSSTLGAPIGFF.